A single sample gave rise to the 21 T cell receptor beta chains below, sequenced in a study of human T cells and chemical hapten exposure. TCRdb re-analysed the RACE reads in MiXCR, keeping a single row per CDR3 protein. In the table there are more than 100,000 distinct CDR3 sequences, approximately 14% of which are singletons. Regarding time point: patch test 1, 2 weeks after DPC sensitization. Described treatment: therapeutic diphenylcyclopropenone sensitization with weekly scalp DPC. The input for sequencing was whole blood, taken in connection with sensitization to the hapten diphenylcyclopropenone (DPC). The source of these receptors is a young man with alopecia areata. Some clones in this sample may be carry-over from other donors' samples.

CDR3 residues: CASSQGMLETQYF. CDR3 bases: TGCGCCAGCAGCCAAGGGATGCTAGAGACCCAGTACTTC. This chain joins TRBV4-1 and TRBJ2-5, with D uncertain. Germline assignment: CDR1 MGHRA and CDR2 YSYEKL. CDR3 length: 13 residues. V dropped 1 base and J dropped 4 bases, with 7 bases sitting between them.

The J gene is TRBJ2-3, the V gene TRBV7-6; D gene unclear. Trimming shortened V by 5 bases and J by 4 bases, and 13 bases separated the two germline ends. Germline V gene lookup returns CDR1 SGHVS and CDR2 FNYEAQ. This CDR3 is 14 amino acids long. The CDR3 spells CASSRAASSDTQYF. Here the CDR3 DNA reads TGTGCCAGCAGCCGCGCGGCGAGTTCAGATACGCAGTATTTT.

The DNA for the CDR3 is TGTGCCAGCGGAGGGAGCAGAAACACCATATATTTT. It translates to CASGGSRNTIYF. The genes are TRBV14 and TRBJ1-3, with D unclear. CDR1 and CDR2 from the germline V gene are SGHDN and FVKESK. The CDR3 is 12 amino acids. V was pared by 8 bases and J by 5 bases, with 10 bases between.

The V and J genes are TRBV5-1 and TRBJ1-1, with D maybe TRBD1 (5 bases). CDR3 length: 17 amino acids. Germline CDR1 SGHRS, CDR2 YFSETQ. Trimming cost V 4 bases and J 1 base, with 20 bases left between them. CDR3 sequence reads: CASSLRDRTYKNTEAFF. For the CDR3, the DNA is TGCGCCAGCAGCCTCAGGGACCGCACGTATAAGAACACTGAAGCTTTCTTT.

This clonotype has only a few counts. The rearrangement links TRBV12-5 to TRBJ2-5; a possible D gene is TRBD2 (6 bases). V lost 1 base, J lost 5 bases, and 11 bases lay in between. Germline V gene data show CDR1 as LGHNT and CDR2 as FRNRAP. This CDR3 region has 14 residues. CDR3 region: CASGLGLGAETQYF. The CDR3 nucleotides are TGTGCTAGTGGTTTGGGACTAGGAGCGGAGACCCAGTACTTC. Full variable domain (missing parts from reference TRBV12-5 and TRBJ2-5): DARVTQTPRHKVTEMGQEVTMRCQPILGHNTVFWYRQTMMQGLELLAYFRNRAPLDDSGMPKDRFSAEMPDATLATLKIQPSEPRDSAVYFCASGLGLGAETQYFGPGTRLLVL.

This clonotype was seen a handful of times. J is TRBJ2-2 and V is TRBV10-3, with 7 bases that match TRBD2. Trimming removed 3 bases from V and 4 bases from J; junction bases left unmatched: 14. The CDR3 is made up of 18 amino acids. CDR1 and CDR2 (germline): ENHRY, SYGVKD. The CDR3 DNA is TGTGCCATCAGTGACCCCCGGGCCGGGGGGATGTTCACCGGGGAGCTGTTTTTT. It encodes CAISDPRAGGMFTGELFF.

The CDR3, as DNA: TGCAGTGCTAGGGGGGACAGGGGCATCTCCTACAATGAGCAGTTCTTC. Its translation: CSARGDRGISYNEQFF. J is TRBJ2-1 and V is TRBV20-1, with TRBD1 identical over 10 bases. From germline, CDR1 is DFQATT and CDR2 SNEGSKA (reference sequence). The CDR3 runs to 16 residues. Trimming at V came to 3 bases and at J to 0 bases, leaving 5 bases not matched to a gene.

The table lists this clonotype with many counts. The CDR3 reads CASSPRGGSYEQYV. As DNA, the CDR3 is TGTGCCAGCAGCCCACGAGGGGGATCTTACGAGCAGTACGTC. The chain joins TRBV9 to TRBJ2-7, with D maybe TRBD1 (6 bases). V was shortened by 4 bases and J by 4 bases, with 15 bases between the two germline ends. There are 14 residues in the CDR3. CDR1 SGDLS and CDR2 YYNGEE come from the germline V gene.

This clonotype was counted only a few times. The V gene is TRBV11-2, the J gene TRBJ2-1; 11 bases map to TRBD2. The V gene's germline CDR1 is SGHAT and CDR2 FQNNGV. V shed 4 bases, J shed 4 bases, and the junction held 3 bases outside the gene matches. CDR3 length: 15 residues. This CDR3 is CASSSASGGYNEQFF. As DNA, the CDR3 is TGTGCCAGCAGCTCCGCTAGCGGGGGGTACAATGAGCAGTTCTTC.

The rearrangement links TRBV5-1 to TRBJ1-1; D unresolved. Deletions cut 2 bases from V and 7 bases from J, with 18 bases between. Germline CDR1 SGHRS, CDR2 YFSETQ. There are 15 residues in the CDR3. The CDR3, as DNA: TGCGCCAGCAGCTTAGGGCCAGAGAGAACACGTGAAGCTTTCTTT. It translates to CASSLGPERTREAFF.

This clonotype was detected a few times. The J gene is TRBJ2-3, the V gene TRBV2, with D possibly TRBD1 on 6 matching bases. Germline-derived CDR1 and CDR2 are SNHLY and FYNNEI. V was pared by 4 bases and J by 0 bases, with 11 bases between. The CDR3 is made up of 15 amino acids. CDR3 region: CASSVRTASTDTQYF. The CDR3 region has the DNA TGTGCCAGCAGTGTGAGGACAGCTAGCACAGATACGCAGTATTTT.

CDR3 residues: CASSFKDSYNEQFF. The CDR3, as DNA: TGTGCCAGCAGTTTTAAGGACAGTTACAATGAGCAGTTCTTC. This chain connects TRBV12-3 or TRBV12-4 to TRBJ2-1; a weak D match, TRBD1 (6 bases). The CDR3 sequence is 14 residues long. Trimming removed 3 bases at V and 4 bases at J, with 10 bases between.

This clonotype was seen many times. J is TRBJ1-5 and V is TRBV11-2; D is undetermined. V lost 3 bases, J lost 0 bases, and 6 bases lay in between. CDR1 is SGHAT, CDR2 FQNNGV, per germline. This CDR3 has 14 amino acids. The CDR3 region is CASSFGYSNQPQHF. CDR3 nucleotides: TGTGCCAGCAGCTTCGGGTATAGCAATCAGCCCCAGCATTTT.

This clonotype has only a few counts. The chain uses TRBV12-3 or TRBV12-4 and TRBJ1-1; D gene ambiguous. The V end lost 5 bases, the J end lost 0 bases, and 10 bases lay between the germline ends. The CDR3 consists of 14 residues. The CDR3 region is CASSIIEMNTEAFF. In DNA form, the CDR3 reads TGTGCCAGCAGTATTATTGAAATGAACACTGAAGCTTTCTTT.

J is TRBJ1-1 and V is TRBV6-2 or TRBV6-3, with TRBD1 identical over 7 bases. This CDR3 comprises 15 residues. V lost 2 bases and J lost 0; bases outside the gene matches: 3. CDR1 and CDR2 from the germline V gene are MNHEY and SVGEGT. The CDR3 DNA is TGTGCCAGCAGTTACCGGACAGGTTTGAACACTGAAGCTTTCTTT. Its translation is CASSYRTGLNTEAFF.

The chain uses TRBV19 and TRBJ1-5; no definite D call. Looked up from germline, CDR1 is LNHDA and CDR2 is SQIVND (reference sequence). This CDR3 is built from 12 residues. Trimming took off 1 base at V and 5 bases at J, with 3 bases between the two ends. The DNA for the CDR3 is TGTGCCAGTAGTATAGGGGATCAGCCCCAGCATTTT. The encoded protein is CASSIGDQPQHF.

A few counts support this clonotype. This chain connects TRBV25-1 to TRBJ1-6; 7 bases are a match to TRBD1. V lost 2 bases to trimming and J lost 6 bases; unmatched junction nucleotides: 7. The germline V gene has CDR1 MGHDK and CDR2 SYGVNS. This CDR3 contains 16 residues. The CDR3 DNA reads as TGTGCCAGCAGTGAACCCCCGGGACAGTCTAATTCACCCCTCCACTTT. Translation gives CASSEPPGQSNSPLHF. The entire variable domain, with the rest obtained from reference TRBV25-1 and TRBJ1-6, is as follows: EADIYQTPRYLVIGTGKKITLECSQTMGHDKMYWYQQDPGMELHLIHYSYGVNSTEKGDLSSESTVSRIRTEHFPLTLESARPSHTSQYLCASSEPPGQSNSPLHFGNGTRLTVT.

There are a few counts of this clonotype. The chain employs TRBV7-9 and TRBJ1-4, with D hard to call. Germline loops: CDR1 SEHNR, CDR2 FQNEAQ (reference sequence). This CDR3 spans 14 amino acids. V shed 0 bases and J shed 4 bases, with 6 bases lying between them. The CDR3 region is CASSLAGVNEKLFF. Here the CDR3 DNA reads TGTGCCAGCAGCTTAGCGGGAGTTAATGAAAAACTGTTTTTT.

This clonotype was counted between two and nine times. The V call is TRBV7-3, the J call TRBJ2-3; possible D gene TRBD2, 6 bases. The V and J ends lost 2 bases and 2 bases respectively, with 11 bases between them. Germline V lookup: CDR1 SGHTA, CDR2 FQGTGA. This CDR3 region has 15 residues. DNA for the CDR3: TGTGCCAGCAGCTTAGTCGGCGGGGACACAGATACGCAGTATTTT. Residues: CASSLVGGDTDTQYF.

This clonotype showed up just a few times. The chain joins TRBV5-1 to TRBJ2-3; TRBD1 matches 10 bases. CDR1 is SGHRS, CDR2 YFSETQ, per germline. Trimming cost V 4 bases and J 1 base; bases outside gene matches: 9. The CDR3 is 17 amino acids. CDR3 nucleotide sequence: TGCGCCAGCAGCGTGGAGTCCGGGACAGGGGGCACAGATACGCAGTATTTT. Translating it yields CASSVESGTGGTDTQYF. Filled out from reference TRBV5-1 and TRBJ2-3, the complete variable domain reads KAGVTQTPRYLIKTRGQQVTLSCSPISGHRSVSWYQQTPGQGLQFLFEYFSETQRNKGNFPGRFSGRQFSNSRSEMNVSTLELGDSALYLCASSVESGTGGTDTQYFGPGTRLTVL.

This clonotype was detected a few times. CDR3: CSARPPLSGGATDTQYF. In nucleotides, the CDR3 is TGCAGTGCTAGACCGCCTCTAAGCGGGGGAGCCACAGATACGCAGTATTTT. J is TRBJ2-3 and V is TRBV20-1, with 8 bases identical to TRBD2. The CDR3 is 17 residues long. Germline CDR1 and CDR2: DFQATT and SNEGSKA (reference sequence). J lost 2 bases, V lost 2 bases, and 12 bases had no gene match.